This T cell receptor (beta chain) came from a study of T cell clusters in autoimmune cytopenias. Each sample's input was 250 ng genomic DNA, some 38,000 genome equivalents. One tube held mixed TRB-A and TRB-B primer pools for touch-down PCR. TCRdb reprocessed the multiplex PCR reads and keeps a single row for each CDR3 protein, giving no DNA. The sample data list roughly 15,000 distinct CDR3 sequences. Germline V gene data show CDR1 as LNHDA and CDR2 as SQIVND (reference sequence). The CDR3 sequence is 14 residues long. Separately, the same data were catalogued under a study of T cell repertoires in aging, cancer and after chemotherapy. That study reports: Loss of evenness, beyond lost richness, contributed to age-related TCR diversity decline in cancer patients.

The sequenced sample consisted of peripheral blood. This rearrangement joins TRBV19 to TRBJ1-5. The origin of this receptor is a human donor in good health. CDR3 loop: CASSPQGRNQPQHF.